This T cell receptor (beta chain) was sequenced during a study of blood T cell repertoires in COVID-19. In the study overall: Sites across the United States, Italy and Spain contributed samples from acute and convalescent COVID-19.

Participants were aged about 18 to 100 years from approximately 23 US areas. Cohort placement rested on clinical history that participants reported themselves. Per germline, CDR1 SGDLS and CDR2 YYNGEE. The V and J ends lost 0 bases and 7 bases respectively, with 17 bases between them. The CDR3 consists of 16 residues. Authors' analysis steps: Amplifying reference gene primers gave estimates of nucleated cell counts. Profiled with immunoSEQ multiplex PCR; TCRdb holds only in-frame clones, not every one. D and trimming come from the DNA, and the V and J calls and clone size come from that table. This table has about 250,000 clones, over 75% appearing once.

This sequence originates from a man between 40 and 49 years old who had recovered from COVID-19. The chain employs TRBV9 and TRBJ2-1, with D maybe TRBD2 (5 bases). Material for sequencing was PBMCs or T cells enriched from blood (not recorded which). Here the CDR3 DNA reads TGTGCCAGCAGCGTAGCAACGGGAACCCTAGTGAATGAGCAGTTCTTC. Amino acid sequence: CASSVATGTLVNEQFF.